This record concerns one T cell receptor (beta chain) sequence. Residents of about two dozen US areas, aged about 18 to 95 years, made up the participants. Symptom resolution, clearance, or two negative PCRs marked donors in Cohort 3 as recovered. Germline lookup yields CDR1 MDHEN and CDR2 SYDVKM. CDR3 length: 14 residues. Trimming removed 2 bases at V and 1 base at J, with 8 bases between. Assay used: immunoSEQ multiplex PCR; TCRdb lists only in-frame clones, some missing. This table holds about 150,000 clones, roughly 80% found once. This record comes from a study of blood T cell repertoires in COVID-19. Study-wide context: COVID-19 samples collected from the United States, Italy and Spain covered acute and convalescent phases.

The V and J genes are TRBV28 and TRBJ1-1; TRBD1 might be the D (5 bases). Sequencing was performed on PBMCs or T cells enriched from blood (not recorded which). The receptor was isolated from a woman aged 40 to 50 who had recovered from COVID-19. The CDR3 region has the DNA TGTGCCAGCAGTTTAAACCAGGGGAACACTGAAGCTTTCTTT. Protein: CASSLNQGNTEAFF.